The 9 T cell receptor beta chains given below trace back to one sample, sequenced in a study of T cells after yellow fever vaccination. TCRdb ran MiXCR on the 5' RACE reads and lists one entry per CDR3 protein. Here the sample spans 250,000 to 400,000 distinct CDR3 sequences, 3.5% to 5% being singletons. The sequenced sample was PBMCs, obtained 15 days after the yellow fever booster vaccination. Receptors originate from a man aged 18-30 years who received the YFV17D yellow fever vaccine.

The chain couples TRBV7-2 to TRBJ2-1; TRBD1 matches 11 bases. CDR3 length equals 16 residues. V dropped 3 bases and J dropped 4; count of bases not matched to a gene: 5. Germline CDR1 SGHTA, CDR2 FQGNSA. The DNA for the CDR3 is TGTGCCAGCAGCTTGGGAGGGACAGGGGGGTACAATGAGCAGTTCTTC. Translation: CASSLGGTGGYNEQFF.

In its sample, this clonotype was seen many times. The chain joins TRBV5-5 to TRBJ1-2; TRBD1 matches 10 bases. With V trimmed by 4 bases and J by 4 bases, 7 bases remained unmatched. Germline loops: CDR1 SGHKS, CDR2 YYEKEE (reference sequence). This CDR3 contains 15 residues. The CDR3 coding sequence is TGTGCCAGCAGCGCCCGGACAGGGGGAATCTATGGCTACACCTTC. The encoded protein is CASSARTGGIYGYTF.

CDR3 protein: CASSYRWENTEAFF. In DNA form, the CDR3 reads TGTGCCAGCAGTTACAGGTGGGAGAACACTGAAGCTTTCTTT. The chain employs TRBV6-2 or TRBV6-3 and TRBJ1-1; no clear D gene. This CDR3 contains 14 residues. The V gene's germline CDR1 is MNHEY and CDR2 SVGEGT. V dropped 2 bases and J dropped 1 base, with 8 bases sitting between them.

This clonotype was picked up many times. The chain recombines TRBV4-3 with TRBJ1-3; D gene ambiguous. Germline assignment: CDR1 LGHNA and CDR2 YSLEER. CDR3 length equals 17 residues. The V end was cut by 0 bases, the J end by 1 base, with 13 bases between. CDR3 sequence (DNA): TGCGCCAGCAGCCAAGATCAGTCCTGGGCGTCTGGAAACACCATATATTTT. It yields the protein CASSQDQSWASGNTIYF.

This clonotype was detected many times. The chain couples TRBV5-4 to TRBJ2-7, with 9 bases lining up with TRBD2. V trimming: 2 bases; J trimming: 7 bases; junction bases outside the gene matches: 7. Looked up from germline, CDR1 is SGHNT and CDR2 is YYREEE (reference sequence). CDR3 size: 14 residues. The DNA of the CDR3 is TGTGCCAGCAGCTTTTGGGGACTAGCTCGGGAGCAGTACGTC. Translation: CASSFWGLAREQYV.

This clonotype was detected ten times or more. The chain links TRBV7-6 to TRBJ1-5, with D hard to call. The CDR3 consists of 15 residues. CDR1 and CDR2 (germline): SGHVS, FNYEAQ. Trimming stripped 0 bases from V and 0 bases from J, with 6 bases between. The CDR3 sequence is CASSLADGSNQPQHF. CDR3 coding DNA: TGTGCCAGCAGCTTAGCGGACGGTAGCAATCAGCCCCAGCATTTT.

This clonotype was counted a few times. The chain links TRBV11-2 to TRBJ2-4; a possible D gene is TRBD1 (5 bases). This CDR3 is 13 amino acids long. Germline loops: CDR1 SGHAT, CDR2 FQNNGV. Deletions cut 3 bases from V and 5 bases from J, with 8 bases between. CDR3 DNA: TGTGCCAGCAGCTTTGGGGCAGAAAACATTCAGTACTTC. Encoded protein: CASSFGAENIQYF. The full variable domain, its missing parts supplied by reference TRBV11-2 and TRBJ2-4, is EAGVAQSPRYKIIEKRQSVAFWCNPISGHATLYWYQQILGQGPKLLIQFQNNGVVDDSQLPKDRFSAERLKGVDSTLKIQPAKLEDSAVYLCASSFGAENIQYFGAGTRLSVL.

This chain links TRBV19 with TRBJ1-2, with 8 bases that match TRBD1. V gave up 6 bases and J gave up 3 bases; unmatched junction bases: 9. Germline CDR1 reads LNHDA; CDR2 reads SQIVND (reference sequence). This CDR3 is 15 amino acids long. The DNA of the CDR3 is TGTGCCAGTAGCTCCCCACCACAGGGGGACTATGGCTACACCTTC. Amino acid sequence: CASSSPPQGDYGYTF.

This clonotype turned up a few times. This sequence joins TRBV5-6 and TRBJ2-2; D unresolved. Looked up from germline, CDR1 is SGHDT and CDR2 is YYEEEE. With 3 bases removed from V and 0 bases from J, the gap between germline ends came to 9 bases. The CDR3 runs 15 residues. The CDR3 bases are TGTGCCAGCAGCTCGGGTCCCGCGAACACCGGGGAGCTGTTTTTT. It translates to CASSSGPANTGELFF.